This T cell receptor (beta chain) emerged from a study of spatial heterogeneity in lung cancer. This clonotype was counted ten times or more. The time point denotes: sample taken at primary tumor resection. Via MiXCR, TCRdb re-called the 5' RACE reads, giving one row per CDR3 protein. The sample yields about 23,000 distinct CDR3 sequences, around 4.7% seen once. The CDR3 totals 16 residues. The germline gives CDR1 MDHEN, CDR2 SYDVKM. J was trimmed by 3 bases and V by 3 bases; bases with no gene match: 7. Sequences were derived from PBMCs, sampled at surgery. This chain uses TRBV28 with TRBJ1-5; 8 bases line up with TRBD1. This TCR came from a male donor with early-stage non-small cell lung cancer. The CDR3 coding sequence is TGTGCCAGCAGTTTGTTCCAGGGGGCGAACAATCAGCCCCAGCATTTT. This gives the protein CASSLFQGANNQPQHF.